The rows below give T cell receptor beta chains drawn from one sample of a study of cytomegalovirus exposure and HLA in healthy donors. Some clones are missing from TCRdb's copy, which holds only in-frame ones; the method was immunoSEQ multiplex PCR. Of over 60,000 clones detected, around 80% appear once; the ten largest clones hold about 8%. Material for sequencing was PBMCs. The receptors shown here come from a woman aged 25-40 years in good health and CMV-seropositive. Both conserved end residues are part of each CDR3. The D gene is left open where the match is weak. Clone size is given for some rows only: seen once, a few or many times, or a class if the clone is expanded.

v_call: TRBV29-1; clone_size: .; j_call: TRBJ2-1; d_call: .; cdr3_length: 11; cdr3_nt: TGCAGCGTTACAGGGAGCTATGAGCAGTTCTTC; cdr3_aa: CSVTGSYEQFF
v_call: TRBV10-3; clone_size: .; j_call: TRBJ1-5; d_call: .; cdr3_length: 13; cdr3_nt: TGTGCCATCCTAGACAGTAGCAATCAGCCCCAGCATTTT; cdr3_aa: CAILDSSNQPQHF
v_call: TRBV28; clone_size: .; j_call: TRBJ2-5; d_call: .; cdr3_length: 14; cdr3_nt: TGTGCCAGCATCCAAGCAGGGAATAAAGAGACCCAGTACTTC; cdr3_aa: CASIQAGNKETQYF
v_call: TRBV5-8; clone_size: .; j_call: TRBJ2-3; d_call: TRBD1; cdr3_length: 16; cdr3_nt: TGTGCCAGCAGCTTGCGAGGGACAGGGGGCACAGATACGCAGTATTTT; cdr3_aa: CASSLRGTGGTDTQYF
v_call: TRBV7-2; clone_size: .; j_call: TRBJ2-7; d_call: TRBD2; cdr3_length: 15; cdr3_nt: TGTGCCACCACTAGACTAGCGGAAGCCTCCTACGAGCAGTACTTC; cdr3_aa: CATTRLAEASYEQYF
v_call: TRBV7-2; clone_size: .; j_call: TRBJ2-7; d_call: .; cdr3_length: 14; cdr3_nt: TGTGCCAGCAGCTTCGACACGGCCTCCTACGAGCAGTACTTC; cdr3_aa: CASSFDTASYEQYF
v_call: TRBV6-5; clone_size: .; j_call: TRBJ2-5; d_call: TRBD1; cdr3_length: 15; cdr3_nt: TGTGCCAGCAGTTTGACAGGGGGCGGGGGGGAGACCCAGTACTTC; cdr3_aa: CASSLTGGGGETQYF
v_call: TRBV6-1; clone_size: .; j_call: TRBJ1-1; d_call: TRBD1; cdr3_length: 12; cdr3_nt: TGTGCCAGCAGTCGGACAGGAGGTGAAGCTTTCTTT; cdr3_aa: CASSRTGGEAFF
v_call: TRBV15; clone_size: medium-sized; j_call: TRBJ2-5; d_call: .; cdr3_length: 13; cdr3_nt: TGTGCCACCAGCAGAGTCGGCGGCGAGACCCAGTACTTC; cdr3_aa: CATSRVGGETQYF
v_call: TRBV6-1; clone_size: .; j_call: TRBJ2-7; d_call: TRBD1; cdr3_length: 14; cdr3_nt: TGTGCCAGTTATAGACAGGGGGACCCCTACGAGCAGTACTTC; cdr3_aa: CASYRQGDPYEQYF
v_call: TRBV6-5; clone_size: few; j_call: TRBJ2-7; d_call: .; cdr3_length: 16; cdr3_nt: TGTGCCAGCAGTTACTCCCGTTTCTCTAGCCCGTACGAGCAGTACTTC; cdr3_aa: CASSYSRFSSPYEQYF
v_call: TRBV12-2; clone_size: .; j_call: TRBJ2-7; d_call: .; cdr3_length: 15; cdr3_nt: TGTGCAAGTCGCTACGGGACTTCGAGCTCCTACGAGCAGTACTTC; cdr3_aa: CASRYGTSSSYEQYF
v_call: TRBV5-5; clone_size: few; j_call: TRBJ1-2; d_call: .; cdr3_length: 14; cdr3_nt: TGTGCCAGCAGTCCCCTTCAGGGAAACTATGGCTACACCTTC; cdr3_aa: CASSPLQGNYGYTF
v_call: TRBV10-3; clone_size: .; j_call: TRBJ1-4; d_call: TRBD1; cdr3_length: 16; cdr3_nt: TGTGCCATCAGTGATTATAGGACAGGGGAAGGTGAAAAACTGTTTTTT; cdr3_aa: CAISDYRTGEGEKLFF
v_call: TRBV4-3; clone_size: few; j_call: TRBJ2-7; d_call: .; cdr3_length: 14; cdr3_nt: TGCGCCAGCAGCCAAGGGGGGAGGGGGTACGAGCAGTACTTC; cdr3_aa: CASSQGGRGYEQYF
v_call: TRBV7-8; clone_size: few; j_call: TRBJ2-7; d_call: .; cdr3_length: 15; cdr3_nt: TGTGCCACCCTGCCCCCAAGCGGGTCCTCCTACGAGCAGTACTTC; cdr3_aa: CATLPPSGSSYEQYF
v_call: TRBV5-4; clone_size: .; j_call: TRBJ2-3; d_call: .; cdr3_length: 14; cdr3_nt: TGTGCCAGCAGCAGGGACACTAGCACAGATACGCAGTATTTT; cdr3_aa: CASSRDTSTDTQYF
v_call: TRBV15; clone_size: few; j_call: TRBJ1-6; d_call: .; cdr3_length: 16; cdr3_nt: TGTGCCACCAGCAGAGATCCCAGGGTGGGTAATTCACCCCTCCACTTT; cdr3_aa: CATSRDPRVGNSPLHF